This T cell receptor (beta chain) was retrieved from a study of blood T cell repertoires in COVID-19. Study-level background: The origin of the acute and convalescent COVID-19 samples was the United States, Italy and Spain. Nucleic acid was either cDNA or gDNA, and it came from T cells, B-cell-depleted T cells, or PBMCs.

Profiled with immunoSEQ multiplex PCR; TCRdb holds only in-frame clones, not every one. Among about 52,000 clones listed, roughly 85% were seen once. V was pared by 7 bases and J by 3 bases, with 9 bases of the junction left unmatched. The CDR3 has 15 amino acids. Germline-derived CDR1 and CDR2 are SNHLY and FYNNEI. This clonotype originated in a human donor in a cohort sampled during active COVID-19. The sample comprised peripheral blood. The chain combines TRBV2 with TRBJ2-3, with 8 bases matching TRBD2. CDR3 nucleotide sequence: TGTGCCAGCACCGACGGAGCGGGAGAAACAGATACGCAGTATTTT. It yields the protein CASTDGAGETDTQYF.